The T cell receptor (beta chain) described here comes from a study of blood T cell repertoires in COVID-19. Study-wide context: COVID-19 samples from acute and convalescent phases originated in the United States, Italy and Spain.

In terms of age and location, participants ranged from roughly 18 to 95 years and lived in around 22 US areas. Grouping used clinical history reported by participants in a survey and questionnaire. The study counted Cohort 3 donors as recovered given two negative PCRs, clearance, or symptom resolution. Clones were read by immunoSEQ multiplex PCR, and TCRdb kept only the in-frame ones, dropping some. The sample has almost 250,000 clones, roughly 86% seen once. This clone was seen once. What was sequenced was PBMCs or T cells enriched from blood (not recorded which). The TCR comes from a woman aged 45-65 years who had recovered from COVID-19.

The CDR3 here is CASSEEPLVFEQFF. The CDR3 nucleotides are TGTGCCAGCAGTGAAGAGCCCCTGGTATTTGAGCAGTTCTTC. This chain joins TRBV6-1 and TRBJ2-1; D not certain. The ends were cut back, 1 base at V and 9 bases at J, with 13 bases in the middle. Germline V gene lookup returns CDR1 MNHNS and CDR2 SASEGT. The CDR3 loop spans 14 amino acids.